This T cell receptor beta chain was recorded in a study of shared clonotypes between healthy human individuals. The J segment lost 9 bases and the V segment lost 5 bases, leaving 6 bases of the junction unmatched. The CDR3 runs to 12 residues. Germline-derived CDR1 and CDR2 are PRHDT and FYEKMQ (reference sequence). Profiling relied on immunoSEQ multiplex PCR, and the TCRdb table lists in-frame clones only, not all of them. This sample has about 1.1 million clones, with roughly 74% found just once. The clonotype originates from a man aged 18 to 29 in good health. Some clones in this sample may be carry-over from other donors' samples. The sequencing sample was made of memory CD4+ T cells from PBMCs. Specified subset: CD45RA-negative fraction. The chain joins TRBV13 to TRBJ2-7, with 8 positions matching TRBD1. Written as DNA, the CDR3 is TGTGCCAGCAGCGGGGGACAGGTGGTGCAGTACTTC. This gives the protein CASSGGQVVQYF.